This T cell receptor beta chain came from a study of beta chain features in type 1 diabetes. The CDR3 is 15 residues long. The junction had 9 bases not matched to a gene; V was cut back by 6 bases and J by 5 bases. Germline V gene sequence: CDR1 LNHDA, CDR2 SQIVND (reference sequence). This clone was seen only a few times. Antigen: not known. What was sequenced were expressed TCRB transcripts, since all of the isolated RNA had been reverse transcribed. Data came from immunoSEQ multiplex PCR; TCRdb stores just in-frame clones and leaves some out. The sample records around 280,000 clones, roughly 15% being singletons. General study findings and limits: Moderate but significant shortening of TCRB CDR3s was recorded in all four CD4+ subsets from Type 1 diabetes patients.

This sequence originates from a man younger than 30 with type 1 diabetes. The sequencing sample was made of naive CD4+ T cells from blood. The gene calls are TRBV19 and TRBJ2-1, with 8 bases matching TRBD1. The CDR3 DNA reads TGTGCCAGTAGGCGGACAGGGACGGGTAACAATGAGCAGTTCTTC. Encoded protein: CASRRTGTGNNEQFF.